These T cell receptor beta chains were read from a single sample in a study of blood T cell repertoires in COVID-19. The table came from immunoSEQ multiplex PCR; TCRdb's copy has only in-frame clones and leaves some out. Of 25,000 to 30,000 clones listed, approximately 96% are singletons. The sequenced material came from peripheral blood. Every receptor here comes from a human donor with active COVID-19. The donor label of this sample is uncertain. The CDR3 runs from the conserved cysteine through the conserved F or W. D genes are given only for firm matches. Clone size is not always given. Where it is, it says once, few, many or a class for expanded clones.

j_gene	d_gene	abundance	v_gene	CDR3nt	CDR3aa
TRBJ2-1	TRBD2	.	TRBV4-1	TGCGCCAGCACCCTCAGACTAGCGGGGGGCAATGAGCAGTTCTTC	CASTLRLAGGNEQFF
TRBJ1-1	TRBD1	.	TRBV6-5	TGTGCCAGCAAGACGACAGGGTGGAACTCTGAAGCTTTCTTT	CASKTTGWNSEAFF
TRBJ2-1	TRBD2	.	TRBV27	TGTGCCAGCAGTAAAAGGACTAGCGGGAGCCCCCTCAATGAGCAGTTCTTC	CASSKRTSGSPLNEQFF
TRBJ1-6	.	few	TRBV5-1	TGCGCCAGCAGCTTCACAGGGAATATTTATAATTCACCCCTCCACTTT	CASSFTGNIYNSPLHF
TRBJ2-7	.	.	TRBV18	TGTGCCAGCTCACCAAGAAACACCCCCTACGAGCAGTACTTC	CASSPRNTPYEQYF
TRBJ2-3	TRBD1	.	TRBV5-4	TGTGCCAGCAGCTTAAAGGGGGCGGATACGCAGTATTTT	CASSLKGADTQYF
TRBJ1-3	.	.	TRBV14	TGTGCCAGCAGCCAACTTCAGGGAATTGGAAACACCATATATTTT	CASSQLQGIGNTIYF
TRBJ2-7	TRBD1	.	TRBV5-1	TGCGCCAGCAGCTTGGAAGGACAGGGTATTTACGAGCAGTACTTC	CASSLEGQGIYEQYF
TRBJ2-1	TRBD2	.	TRBV6-6	TGTGCCAGCAAGACTAGCGGGGGGGCGGGGAATGAGCAGTTCTTC	CASKTSGGAGNEQFF
TRBJ2-3	.	.	TRBV7-2	TGTGCCAGCAGCGTCGTAGGGGGAGATACGCAGTATTTT	CASSVVGGDTQYF
TRBJ2-2	.	.	TRBV5-1	TGCGCCAGCAGCTTTAACCGGGACAAATACACCGGGGAGCTGTTTTTT	CASSFNRDKYTGELFF
TRBJ2-7	.	.	TRBV10-2	TGCGCCAGCAGTGACCTCAGACTATTAAACTCCTACGAGCAGTACTTC	CASSDLRLLNSYEQYF
TRBJ2-4	.	.	TRBV7-2	TGTGCCAGCAGCTTAAGTGGGTGGGGGGAGTACTTC	CASSLSGWGEYF
TRBJ1-4	.	.	TRBV7-2	TGTGCCAGCAGTTCACCGGGGGGGCTGCGGGAAAAACTGTTTTTT	CASSSPGGLREKLFF
TRBJ1-3	.	.	TRBV5-1	TGCGCCAGCAGCTTGGAAACGGGACACAGCTCTGGAAACACCATATATTTT	CASSLETGHSSGNTIYF
TRBJ2-2	TRBD2	.	TRBV15	TGTGCCACCAGCAAGGAAGCGGGAGGAGCCACCGGGGAGCTGTTTTTT	CATSKEAGGATGELFF
TRBJ2-5	TRBD1	.	TRBV19	TGTGCCAGTAGTATCCCGGGACAGGGGCAAGAGACCCAGTACTTC	CASSIPGQGQETQYF
TRBJ1-2	.	.	TRBV30	TGTGCCTGGAGGGGCTTGCGCTATGGCTACACCTTC	CAWRGLRYGYTF
TRBJ2-7	TRBD2	.	TRBV5-1	TGCGCCAGCCGAGTTGTTAGCGGGATCTCCTACGAGCAGTACTTC	CASRVVSGISYEQYF
TRBJ2-2	.	.	TRBV7-2	TGTGCCAGCAGCTCACAGGGTCTAAGGAACACCGGGGAGCTGTTTTTT	CASSSQGLRNTGELFF
TRBJ2-1	TRBD2	.	TRBV6-5	TGTGCCAGCATCGCCGGGACTAGCGGGATATATGAGCAGTTCTTC	CASIAGTSGIYEQFF
TRBJ2-5	.	.	TRBV7-9	TGTGCCAGCAGCTGGGCGACAGGTGGGGGAGAGACCCAGTACTTC	CASSWATGGGETQYF
TRBJ1-1	.	.	TRBV7-9	TGTGCCAGCAGTCACTACTTATCGGGGAACACTGAAGCTTTCTTT	CASSHYLSGNTEAFF
TRBJ1-1	TRBD1	.	TRBV5-1	TGCGCCAGCAGCTTGACAGGGGGCGAAGTTGAAGCTTTCTTT	CASSLTGGEVEAFF
TRBJ2-3	TRBD2	.	TRBV20-1	TGCAGTGCTAGTAGTCTAGCGGGAAGCACAGATACGCAGTATTTT	CSASSLAGSTDTQYF
TRBJ2-3	TRBD2	.	TRBV4-1	TGCGCCAGCAGCCAAGAGGAGGAGACTAGCGGAGACCCTAGCACAGATACGCAGTATTTT	CASSQEEETSGDPSTDTQYF